These T cell receptor beta chains were read from a single sample in a study of vaccination effects on CD4 cells after COVID-19. These receptors have no identified antigens. The table came from immunoSEQ multiplex PCR; TCRdb's copy has only in-frame clones and leaves some out. The sample contains roughly 65,000 clones, 70% to 80% of which appear only once. Here the sequenced sample was CD4+ T cells from PBMCs cultured with HCoV-NL63 spike peptides, taken before COVID-19 vaccination. Receptors originate from a human donor who received a COVID-19 vaccine. Each CDR3 is given with its conserved first and last residue. The D gene is left open where the match is weak. Where a row states a size, it is once, few, many or the class of an expanded clone; other rows omit it.

TRBJ2-1 | TRBD2 | - | TRBV7-2 | CASSSQSGGLDEQFF | TGTGCCAGCAGCTCACAGAGCGGGGGACTGGATGAGCAGTTCTTC
TRBJ2-3 | - | - | TRBV10-3 | CAISAGSRVTDTQYF | TGTGCCATCAGTGCGGGGTCCAGGGTCACAGATACGCAGTATTTT
TRBJ2-5 | - | - | TRBV6-2/TRBV6-3 | CASSWGDGATPRETQYF | TGTGCCAGCAGTTGGGGGGACGGGGCCACCCCCCGAGAGACCCAGTACTTC
TRBJ1-2 | - | - | TRBV5-5 | CASSLATGIYGYTF | TGTGCCAGCAGCTTGGCCACAGGGATCTATGGCTACACCTTC
TRBJ1-2 | TRBD1 | - | TRBV7-9 | CASSLTGDSFNYGYTF | TGTGCCAGCAGCTTAACAGGGGACAGTTTCAACTATGGCTACACCTTC
TRBJ1-4 | - | once | TRBV20-1 | CSAFREKLFF | TGCAGTGCATTCCGGGAAAAACTGTTTTTT
TRBJ1-5 | TRBD1 | - | TRBV19 | CASTLTGTGVQPQHF | TGTGCCAGTACCCTCACCGGGACAGGGGTTCAGCCCCAGCATTTT
TRBJ1-2 | - | once | TRBV18 | CASSPLAPGRIDYGYTF | TGTGCCAGCTCACCACTTGCCCCAGGCAGGATTGACTATGGCTACACCTTC
TRBJ2-1 | - | - | TRBV19 | CASTTLFRVDEQFF | TGTGCCAGTACCACACTCTTCAGGGTGGACGAGCAGTTCTTC
TRBJ2-5 | - | - | TRBV4-3 | CASSQSKSGTQYF | TGCGCCAGCAGCCAATCTAAATCGGGGACCCAGTACTTC
TRBJ2-5 | TRBD1 | once | TRBV5-1 | CASSAGTGIYQETQYF | TGCGCCAGCAGTGCGGGGACAGGGATATATCAAGAGACCCAGTACTTC
TRBJ1-1 | - | few | TRBV12-3/TRBV12-4 | CASSLGSRAFF | TGTGCCAGCAGTTTGGGGTCGCGGGCTTTCTTT
TRBJ2-5 | - | once | TRBV7-2 | CASSLDRAQETQYF | TGTGCCAGCAGCTTAGACAGGGCACAAGAGACCCAGTACTTC
TRBJ1-1 | TRBD1 | few | TRBV7-6 | CASSIGQGLNTEAFF | TGTGCCAGCAGCATAGGACAGGGCCTAAACACTGAAGCTTTCTTT
TRBJ2-1 | TRBD2 | - | TRBV28 | CASSSSGTSGYNEQFF | TGTGCCAGCAGTTCGTCCGGGACTAGCGGATACAATGAGCAGTTCTTC
TRBJ1-2 | - | - | TRBV5-5 | CASIQGATYGYTF | TGTGCCAGCATCCAGGGTGCCACCTATGGCTACACCTTC
TRBJ2-1 | - | - | TRBV18 | CASSDSSPNEQFF | TGTGCCAGCTCAGACTCCTCCCCCAATGAGCAGTTCTTC
TRBJ1-1 | - | - | TRBV2 | CASSGKGRLNTEAFF | TGTGCCAGCAGTGGAAAGGGACGTTTGAACACTGAAGCTTTCTTT
TRBJ1-5 | - | once | TRBV5-8 | CASSLGRISNQPQHF | TGTGCCAGCAGCTTGGGCAGGATTAGCAATCAGCCCCAGCATTTT
TRBJ2-5 | TRBD1 | - | TRBV7-2 | CASSFRDRQETQYF | TGTGCCAGCAGCTTCCGGGACAGGCAAGAGACCCAGTACTTC
TRBJ2-5 | TRBD2 | - | TRBV7-2 | CASSLGRGDPRETQYF | TGTGCCAGCAGCTTAGGGCGGGGGGACCCCCGGGAGACCCAGTACTTC
TRBJ2-5 | - | - | TRBV5-6 | CASSLQGRQETQYF | TGTGCCAGCAGCTTGCAGGGAAGGCAAGAGACCCAGTACTTC
TRBJ1-3 | - | once | TRBV6-6 | CASSYSGAAGNTIYF | TGTGCCAGCAGTTACAGTGGGGCCGCTGGAAACACCATATATTTT
TRBJ1-1 | - | - | TRBV6-5 | CAGGDGLNTEAFF | TGTGCCGGGGGGGACGGGTTGAACACTGAAGCTTTCTTT
TRBJ2-6 | - | - | TRBV4-1 | CASSQRTSRGANVLTF | TGCGCCAGCAGCCAACGAACTAGTCGTGGGGCCAACGTCCTGACTTTC
TRBJ1-1 | TRBD1 | - | TRBV24-1 | CATSDPRTGDTEAFF | TGTGCCACCAGTGATCCCCGGACAGGGGACACTGAAGCTTTCTTT
TRBJ1-2 | - | once | TRBV6-4 | CASSDSRGAYGYTF | TGTGCCAGCAGTGACTCCAGGGGCGCCTATGGCTACACCTTC
TRBJ2-1 | - | - | TRBV6-1 | CASSEAGPGEQFF | TGTGCCAGCAGTGAAGCCGGTCCTGGTGAGCAGTTCTTC
TRBJ1-4 | TRBD1 | - | TRBV2 | CASRTTGTANEKLFF | TGTGCCAGCAGAACAACCGGGACAGCTAATGAAAAACTGTTTTTT
TRBJ1-2 | - | - | TRBV5-1 | CASSLATPNYGYTF | TGCGCCAGCAGCTTGGCGACCCCAAACTATGGCTACACCTTC
TRBJ1-2 | TRBD1 | few | TRBV28 | CASSFSRQGYGYTF | TGTGCCAGCAGTTTTTCGCGACAGGGGTATGGCTACACCTTC
TRBJ2-3 | - | few | TRBV5-1 | CASSPQISTDTQYF | TGCGCCAGCAGCCCCCAGATCAGCACAGATACGCAGTATTTT
TRBJ1-1 | - | - | TRBV6-1 | CASSERYDTEAFF | TGTGCCAGCAGTGAACGCTATGACACTGAAGCTTTCTTT
TRBJ1-2 | TRBD1 | once | TRBV4-1 | CASRLGQGDGYTF | TGCGCCAGCAGGCTGGGACAGGGGGATGGCTACACCTTC
TRBJ1-5 | - | - | TRBV10-2 | CASSVSGYDQPQHF | TGCGCCAGCAGTGTATCCGGTTACGACCAGCCCCAGCATTTT
TRBJ2-5 | - | - | TRBV2 | CASNRRRSQETQYF | TGTGCCAGCAACCGACGACGGAGCCAAGAGACCCAGTACTTC
TRBJ1-1 | TRBD1 | - | TRBV10-2 | CASSVIRGPHTEAFF | TGCGCCAGCAGCGTTATCAGGGGGCCGCACACTGAAGCTTTCTTT
TRBJ2-2 | TRBD1 | - | TRBV10-2 | CASSAGGTGELFF | TGCGCCAGCAGTGCAGGGGGCACCGGGGAGCTGTTTTTT
TRBJ2-1 | - | - | TRBV5-1 | CASSLRALDGGAYNEQFF | TGCGCCAGCAGCTTGAGAGCATTGGACGGTGGGGCCTACAATGAGCAGTTCTTC
TRBJ1-1 | - | - | TRBV7-2 | CASSSRRGNTEAFF | TGTGCCAGCAGCTCTAGACGGGGGAACACTGAAGCTTTCTTT
TRBJ1-1 | - | once | TRBV30 | CAWSVSFRGDTEAFF | TGTGCCTGGAGTGTTTCTTTCCGAGGGGACACTGAAGCTTTCTTT
TRBJ1-2 | - | - | TRBV18 | CASSRDYGYTF | TGTGCCAGCTCAAGGGACTATGGCTACACCTTC
TRBJ1-1 | - | - | TRBV18 | CASSPQGYSNTEAFF | TGTGCCAGCTCACCACAGGGTTATTCGAACACTGAAGCTTTCTTT
TRBJ2-2 | TRBD2 | - | TRBV28 | CASSLWAGLAGGQNTGELFF | TGTGCCAGCAGTTTATGGGCGGGACTAGCGGGGGGACAGAACACCGGGGAGCTGTTTTTT
TRBJ1-6 | TRBD1 | - | TRBV9 | CASSPEQGWYSPLHF | TGTGCCAGCAGCCCTGAACAGGGGTGGTATTCACCCCTCCACTTT
TRBJ2-5 | TRBD1 | - | TRBV2 | CASSDPATSRGRETQYF | TGTGCCAGCAGCGATCCCGCTACGAGCAGGGGGCGAGAGACCCAGTACTTC
TRBJ1-1 | - | - | TRBV11-3 | CASSVTVNTEAFF | TGTGCCAGCAGCGTGACAGTGAACACTGAAGCTTTCTTT
TRBJ1-1 | TRBD1 | - | TRBV28 | CASSLSDRAVNTEAFF | TGTGCCAGCAGTTTAAGCGACAGGGCCGTGAACACTGAAGCTTTCTTT
TRBJ1-1 | - | - | TRBV4-1 | CASSRGHSTSNTEAFF | TGCGCCAGCAGCCGCGGACACAGTACATCGAACACTGAAGCTTTCTTT
TRBJ1-1 | - | - | TRBV6-5 | CASKPGLMNTEAFF | TGTGCCAGCAAACCCGGACTGATGAACACTGAAGCTTTCTTT
TRBJ1-5 | - | few | TRBV5-1 | CASSLGAVANQPQHF | TGCGCCAGCAGCTTGGGGGCAGTGGCCAATCAGCCCCAGCATTTT
TRBJ2-1 | TRBD1 | - | TRBV24-1 | CATSDLGQGPYNEQFF | TGTGCCACCAGTGACCTGGGACAGGGTCCCTACAATGAGCAGTTCTTC
TRBJ1-6 | - | medium-sized | TRBV18 | CASSRLGPTNSPLHF | TGTGCCAGCTCACGATTGGGACCGACTAATTCACCCCTCCACTTT